This is a list of T cell receptor beta chains from one sample in a study of T cells in Graves' hyperthyroidism and ophthalmopathy. Each CDR3 protein gets one entry after TCRdb re-called the multiplex PCR reads with MiXCR. Of fewer than 250,000 distinct CDR3 sequences in the sample, approximately 23% were seen once. The sequenced material came from blood. Every receptor here comes from a woman in her 40s with Graves' ophthalmopathy. Both conserved end residues are part of each CDR3. The D gene is left open where the match is weak. Some rows mark clone size as missing; the rest say once, few, many or name a class of expanded clone.

clone_size	d_call	v_call	j_call	cdr3_nt	cdr3_aa
-	-	TRBV15	TRBJ2-5	TGTGCCACCAGCACAGGGACGTGGGGGCAAGAAGAGACCCAGTACTTC	CATSTGTWGQEETQYF
few	-	TRBV12-3/TRBV12-4	TRBJ1-5	TGTGCCAGCAGTACCACAGCGGGTCGTGATCAGCCCCAGCGTTTT	CASSTTAGRDQPQRF
many	TRBD2	TRBV5-4	TRBJ2-5	TGTGCCAGCAGCCGGACTAGCGGGATTCAAGAGACCCAGTACTTC	CASSRTSGIQETQYF
many	-	TRBV4-1	TRBJ1-1	TGCGCCAGCAGCCAAGGCGCAGGAGGGAGCACTGAAGCTTTCTTT	CASSQGAGGSTEAFF
many	TRBD2	TRBV2	TRBJ2-7	TGTGCCAGCAGGGGACTAGCGGGCGACGAGCAGTACTTC	CASRGLAGDEQYF
once	TRBD1	TRBV6-2/TRBV6-3	TRBJ2-5	TGTGCCAGCGGTAGACAGGGTAGTCCGGAGACCCAGTACTTC	CASGRQGSPETQYF
many	-	TRBV6-1	TRBJ2-4	TGTGCCAGCAGTGAACCGGGACAGTTGGGGGGGAAGATTCAGTACTTC	CASSEPGQLGGKIQYF
many	-	TRBV28	TRBJ1-1	TGTGCCAGCACTTTTAAACCATCGAACACTGAAGCTTTCTTT	CASTFKPSNTEAFF
many	-	TRBV12-3/TRBV12-4	TRBJ2-7	TGTGCCAGCAGTTCTGGACGTGAGCAGTACTTC	CASSSGREQYF
many	-	TRBV7-2	TRBJ1-5	TGTGCCAGCAGCAGCAGGAGCTGGGATAGCAATCAGCCCCAGCATTTT	CASSSRSWDSNQPQHF
many	TRBD1	TRBV28	TRBJ1-5	TGTGCCAGCAGTTTGCCCAGGGGGACTAATCAGCCCCAGCATTTT	CASSLPRGTNQPQHF
many	-	TRBV28	TRBJ1-1	TGTGCCAGCAGTTTCGGGGGAGGGTACACTGAAGCTTTCTTT	CASSFGGGYTEAFF
many	TRBD1	TRBV6-5	TRBJ1-1	TGTGCCAGCAGTTACTCACAGGGGAAGATAAACACTGAAGCTTTCTTT	CASSYSQGKINTEAFF
many	TRBD1	TRBV28	TRBJ2-5	TGTGCCAGCAGTTTACGGGACAGGGGGCCCCCAGAGACCCAGTACTTC	CASSLRDRGPPETQYF
many	-	TRBV28	TRBJ2-5	TGTGCCAGCACCTCATTCCAAGAGACCCAGTACTTC	CASTSFQETQYF
-	-	TRBV6-1	TRBJ2-7	TGTGCCAGCAGTGAATTAGCGGAGGCACACTACGAGCAGTACTTC	CASSELAEAHYEQYF
-	-	TRBV24-1	TRBJ1-2	TGTGCCACCAGTGATTTTGCCCTCGGGGTAGGCTTGAATAGCTACACCTTC	CATSDFALGVGLNSYTF
many	TRBD1	TRBV11-1	TRBJ2-2	TGTGCCAGCAGCTTAGACCGGACAGGGAACACCGGGGAGCTGTTTTTT	CASSLDRTGNTGELFF
many	-	TRBV4-1	TRBJ1-2	TGCGCCAGCAGCCAAGACGGGGGGCAAAGGGGCTACACCTTC	CASSQDGGQRGYTF
-	-	TRBV5-1	TRBJ1-1	TGCGCCAGCAGCTTGGCTCAGCTCACTGAAGCTTTCTTT	CASSLAQLTEAFF
many	-	TRBV7-9	TRBJ2-5	TGTGCCAGCAGCTTAGAAGCGGAACCCTGGGAGACCCAGTACTTC	CASSLEAEPWETQYF
many	TRBD1	TRBV5-1	TRBJ2-5	TGCGCCAGCCGAAAAACAGGGGCGGAAGAGACCCAGTACTTC	CASRKTGAEETQYF
many	TRBD1	TRBV7-2	TRBJ1-2	TGTGCCAGCAGCAGCAGGACAGGGGGCGCCTATGGCTACACCTTC	CASSSRTGGAYGYTF
many	-	TRBV14	TRBJ2-2	TGTGCCAGCAGCCAAGTGGAGGTCACCGGGGAGCTGTTTTTT	CASSQVEVTGELFF
-	TRBD1	TRBV19	TRBJ1-5	TGTGCCACTTACAGGGGCCAGGGGAATCAGCCCCAGCATTTT	CATYRGQGNQPQHF
-	TRBD2	TRBV12-3/TRBV12-4	TRBJ2-7	TGTGCCAGCAGCCACACTAGCGGCCGGATACGGGAGCAGTACTTC	CASSHTSGRIREQYF
few	TRBD2	TRBV18	TRBJ2-3	TGTGCCAGCTCACCTTCTATAGCGGGAGAGGATACGCAGTATTTT	CASSPSIAGEDTQYF
-	-	TRBV6-2/TRBV6-3	TRBJ1-2	TGTGCCAGCAGCCCCACAGGGTCGGCTTATGGCTACACCTTC	CASSPTGSAYGYTF
many	TRBD1	TRBV7-9	TRBJ1-2	TGTGCCAGCAGCTTTCCTAGACAGGGGGACTATGGCTACACCTTC	CASSFPRQGDYGYTF
many	TRBD1	TRBV15	TRBJ1-5	TGTGCCACCAGCGTTGACAGGGGGCTGGGTCAGCCCCAGCATTTT	CATSVDRGLGQPQHF
few	-	TRBV7-9	TRBJ1-5	TGTGCCAGCAGCTTTCAAGGGGGTGGCCAGCCCCAGCATTTT	CASSFQGGGQPQHF
many	TRBD2	TRBV6-5	TRBJ2-5	TGTGCCAGCAGTCGGCCGACTAGCACCCTGGAGACCCAGTACTTC	CASSRPTSTLETQYF
-	-	TRBV6-1	TRBJ2-3	TGTGCCAGCAGTGAAGCGCTAGGGAGCACAGATACGCAGTATTTT	CASSEALGSTDTQYF
many	TRBD1	TRBV18	TRBJ1-1	TGTGCCAGCTCACCAACAGGGGGGACTGAAGCTTTCTTT	CASSPTGGTEAFF
-	-	TRBV12-3/TRBV12-4	TRBJ1-1	TGTGCCAGCAGGGCCAGTAACACTGAAGCTTTCTTT	CASRASNTEAFF
-	-	TRBV12-3/TRBV12-4	TRBJ1-3	TGTGCCAGCAGTCCCCGGGGGAGCTCTGGAAACACCATATATTTT	CASSPRGSSGNTIYF
few	TRBD2	TRBV12-3/TRBV12-4	TRBJ2-7	TGTGCCAGCAAGGTAGAGGGACTAGCGGCAGGAGGGCAGTACTTC	CASKVEGLAAGGQYF
many	-	TRBV28	TRBJ1-5	TGTGCCAGCAGTTTATTTCGACAGCTCAATCAGCCCCAGCATTTT	CASSLFRQLNQPQHF
many	-	TRBV7-3	TRBJ2-2	TGTGCCAGCAGCTTAATTGGGGTGAACACCGGGGAGCTGTTTTTT	CASSLIGVNTGELFF